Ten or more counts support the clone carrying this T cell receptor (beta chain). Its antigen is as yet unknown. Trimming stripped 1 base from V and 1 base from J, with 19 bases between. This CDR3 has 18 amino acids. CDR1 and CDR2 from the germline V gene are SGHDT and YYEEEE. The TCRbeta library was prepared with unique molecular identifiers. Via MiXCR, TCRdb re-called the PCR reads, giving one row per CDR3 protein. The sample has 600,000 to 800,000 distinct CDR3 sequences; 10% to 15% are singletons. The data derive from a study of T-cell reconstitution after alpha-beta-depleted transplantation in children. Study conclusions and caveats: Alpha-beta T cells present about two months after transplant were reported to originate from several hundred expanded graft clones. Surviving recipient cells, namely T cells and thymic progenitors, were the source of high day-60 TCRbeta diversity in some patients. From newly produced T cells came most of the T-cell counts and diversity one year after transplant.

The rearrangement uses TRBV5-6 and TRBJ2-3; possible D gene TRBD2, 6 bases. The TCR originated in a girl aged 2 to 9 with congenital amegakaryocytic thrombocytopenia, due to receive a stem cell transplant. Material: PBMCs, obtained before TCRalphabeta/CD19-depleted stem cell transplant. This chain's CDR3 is CASSLTTLRRGGTDTQYF. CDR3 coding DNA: TGTGCCAGCAGCTTGACAACCCTTCGCCGCGGGGGCACAGATACGCAGTATTTT.